The 7 T cell receptor beta chains listed next were all sequenced from one sample in a study of blood T cell repertoires in COVID-19 (dated by TCRdb to about 2020). The method behind the library was the immunoSEQ multiplex PCR assay. The immuneACCESS repertoire file appears here via TCRdb, limited to in-frame rearrangements. These files lack a portion of the clones; in checked studies, under half of the deficit traces to unresolved V genes, and the cause of the others is not known. This sample has about 130,000 clones in its table, and around 86% of those were observed once. Together, the top ten hold 8% to 10% of the sample. The specimen was peripheral blood. The receptors stem from a man aged 35-49 years with active or convalescent COVID-19.

The gene calls are TRBV7-9 and TRBJ2-5, with 8 bases fitting TRBD1. After removal of 5 bases from V and 3 bases from J, the junction contained 5 bases not matched to a gene. This CDR3 comprises 14 residues. CDR1 and CDR2 from the germline V gene are SEHNR and FQNEAQ (reference sequence). The CDR3 loop reads CASSLKDREETQYF. Here the CDR3 DNA reads TGTGCCAGCAGCCTAAAGGACAGGGAAGAGACCCAGTACTTC.

The chain combines TRBV25-1 with TRBJ1-5; no reliable D call. Germline CDR1 MGHDK, CDR2 SYGVNS. V lost 1 base and J lost 1, with 5 bases in between. The CDR3 contains 14 residues. CDR3 DNA: TGTGCCAGCAGTGAATGGGAGAGCAATCAGCCCCAGCATTTT. Translating gives CASSEWESNQPQHF.

The V gene is TRBV5-4, the J gene TRBJ1-2; 8 nucleotides line up with TRBD1. This CDR3 region has 16 residues. The ends lost 0 bases at V and 4 bases at J; junction bases unmatched: 8. The V gene's germline CDR1 is SGHNT and CDR2 YYREEE (reference sequence). The DNA for the CDR3 is TGTGCCAGCAGCTTGGGACAGGGGTTCGACATCTATGGCTACACCTTC. Amino acids: CASSLGQGFDIYGYTF.

V is TRBV4-2 and J is TRBJ1-3; D uncertain. The germline gives CDR1 LGHNA, CDR2 YNFKEQ. Trimming took 0 bases from V and 0 from J, leaving 9 bases between them. The CDR3 covers 16 residues. The CDR3 bases are TGTGCCAGCAGCCAAGATTGGGCCACCTCTGGAAACACCATATATTTT. It translates to CASSQDWATSGNTIYF.

This clone has a single count. The rearrangement links TRBV6-6 to TRBJ2-7; 8 nucleotides match TRBD1. This CDR3 has 14 amino acids. Trimming cost V 0 bases and J 3 bases; bases outside gene matches: 1. CDR1 and CDR2 from the germline V gene are MNHNY and SVGAGI (reference sequence). The CDR3, as DNA: TGTGCCAGCAGTTACTCGACAGGGGTCTACGAGCAGTACTTC. It is translated as CASSYSTGVYEQYF.

The chain couples TRBV10-3 to TRBJ1-3; the D is unclear. CDR1 ENHRY and CDR2 SYGVKD come from the germline V gene. V lost 6 bases and J 0 bases, leaving 6 bases between the germline ends. CDR3 size: 13 residues. The CDR3 sequence is CAISAGSGNTIYF. CDR3 DNA sequence: TGTGCCATCAGCGCAGGCTCTGGAAACACCATATATTTT.

This clone appeared a few times. The rearrangement joins TRBV6-5 to TRBJ1-1; D remains ambiguous. Deletions cut 7 bases from V and 1 base from J, with 7 bases between. The length of the CDR3 is 12 residues. Germline lookup yields CDR1 MNHEY and CDR2 SVGAGI. The CDR3 DNA reads TGTGCCAGCACCACAGCGAACACTGAAGCTTTCTTT. Protein sequence: CASTTANTEAFF.